The rows below give T cell receptor beta chains drawn from one sample of a study of neurological immune-mediated disorders. MiXCR was run by TCRdb on the 5' RACE reads, yielding one entry per CDR3 protein. The sample has some 46,000 distinct CDR3 sequences, 4.5% seen once. The specimen sequenced was PBMCs. The receptors originated from a woman aged 55 to 70 with multiple sclerosis. Each CDR3 is given without its conserved first and last residue. The order of the fields is J gene, V gene, clone size, CDR3 protein. Clone size is stated in some rows and not others, as once, few, many or a class when expanded.

TRBJ2-5,TRBV7-2,many,ASSPLAGVETQY
TRBJ2-5,TRBV20-1,few,SVKGPLGTQY
TRBJ2-3,TRBV7-2,-,ASSSGLAGWGGGYTQY
TRBJ2-1,TRBV10-2,many,ASSVATSSYNEQF
TRBJ2-5,TRBV7-2,-,ASSPSGRIETQY
TRBJ2-3,TRBV7-2,many,ASREGLVTDTQY
TRBJ2-3,TRBV7-9,many,ASSLTRSTDTQY
TRBJ2-1,TRBV5-6,many,ASSFPSGSDEQF
TRBJ2-6,TRBV20-1,few,SASFASGANVLT
TRBJ1-2,TRBV24-1,many,ATAEDGTSYGYT
TRBJ1-5,TRBV12-3/TRBV12-4,few,ASSKGQGNQPQH
TRBJ2-3,TRBV7-2,-,ASTLGGGLGTDTQY
TRBJ1-6,TRBV6-5,many,ASMGIGSPLH
TRBJ2-3,TRBV7-8,-,ASSARTGDPTDTQY
TRBJ2-2,TRBV10-3,many,AIRQETNTGELF
TRBJ2-1,TRBV5-1,many,ASSFESSGSVGF
TRBJ2-1,TRBV7-9,few,ASSLASYNEQF
TRBJ2-2,TRBV15,many,ATSREQGGVTGELF
TRBJ2-3,TRBV6-6,many,ASTLAEAVGDTQY
TRBJ2-5,TRBV20-1,few,SAWTYQETQY
TRBJ1-1,TRBV20-1,many,SARDPVTEAF
TRBJ1-2,TRBV5-1,many,ASSSPGGEYGYT
TRBJ2-6,TRBV3-1,many,ASSQGELSGANVLT
TRBJ2-1,TRBV11-2,few,ASSLVGLVNEQF
TRBJ1-5,TRBV4-1,-,ASSQVWDRRNQPQH
TRBJ2-5,TRBV10-3,many,AISGAGRGQETQY
TRBJ2-1,TRBV6-2/TRBV6-3,many,ASSDRANEQF
TRBJ2-3,TRBV5-1,-,ASRADWSTDTQY
TRBJ2-5,TRBV3-1,many,ASSPSGAGETQY
TRBJ2-1,TRBV20-1,few,SAQGQVLEQF
TRBJ1-2,TRBV20-1,many,SAGTGTEHYGYT
TRBJ2-3,TRBV7-2,many,ASSLEPGQGGDTQY
TRBJ1-2,TRBV20-1,many,SATGFNGYT
TRBJ1-1,TRBV5-1,many,ASSSRTGGGTEAF
TRBJ1-2,TRBV11-3,-,ASSRLDGYGYT